Presented here are 26 T cell receptor beta chains from one specimen sequenced in a study of blood T cell repertoires in COVID-19. Measured with immunoSEQ multiplex PCR; TCRdb has only the in-frame clones, and not every one. This table has around 130,000 clones, around nine tenths appearing once. Material for sequencing was peripheral blood. The receptors derive from a man in his sixties with COVID-19, enrolled during active disease.

The V gene is TRBV6-4, the J gene TRBJ2-7, with 9 bases lining up with TRBD2. There are 14 residues in the CDR3. Germline CDR1 is MRHNA and CDR2 is SNTAGT. V trimming: 11 bases; J trimming: 3 bases; junction bases outside the gene matches: 11. In DNA form, the CDR3 reads TGTGCCCCTTCTCCGGCTAGCGGGATCTACGAGCAGTACTTC. This gives the protein CAPSPASGIYEQYF.

The chain carries TRBV20-1 and TRBJ1-1; D unresolved. The CDR3 covers 12 residues. Germline CDR1 is DFQATT and CDR2 is SNEGSKA (reference sequence). Trimming removed 3 bases at V and 5 bases at J, with 10 bases between. The CDR3 here is CSASPRRTEAFF. The CDR3 nucleotides read TGCAGTGCTAGTCCGCGGCGGACTGAAGCTTTCTTT.

The chain joins TRBV3-1 (or the pseudogene TRBV3-2) to TRBJ1-3, with TRBD1 identical over 8 bases. V lost 4 bases and J lost 7; bases outside the gene matches: 6. Germline-derived CDR1 and CDR2 are LGHDT and YNNKEL (reference sequence). The CDR3 spans 14 residues. In DNA form, the CDR3 reads TGTGCCAGCAGCCCGGGGACAGGTGGCAACACCATATATTTT. Translated: CASSPGTGGNTIYF.

This clone was observed a handful of times. This sequence joins TRBV19 and TRBJ2-3; D is unclear. CDR1 LNHDA and CDR2 SQIVND come from the germline V gene (reference sequence). Between the trimmed V and J ends, which lost 6 bases and 0 bases, there was a span of 10 bases. This CDR3 is built from 14 residues. CDR3 residues: CASSKLSSTDTQYF. The CDR3 DNA reads as TGTGCCAGTAGCAAGCTTTCTAGCACAGATACGCAGTATTTT. Looking up the rest from reference TRBV19 and TRBJ2-3 gives the full variable domain: DGGITQSPKYLFRKEGQNVTLSCEQNLNHDAMYWYRQDPGQGLRLIYYSQIVNDFQKGDIAEGYSVSREKKESFPLTVTSAQKNPTAFYLCASSKLSSTDTQYFGPGTRLTVL.

J is TRBJ2-7 and V is TRBV14; 7 bases map to TRBD1. The CDR3 totals 13 residues. CDR1 SGHDN and CDR2 FVKESK come from the germline V gene. The ends lost 4 bases at V and 6 bases at J; junction bases unmatched: 6. Written as DNA, the CDR3 is TGTGCCAGCAGCCGCTCACAGGGGTCCGAGCAGTACTTC. Its protein product is CASSRSQGSEQYF.

This chain links TRBV3-1 (or the pseudogene TRBV3-2) with TRBJ2-4, with no clear D. The V gene's germline CDR1 is LGHDT and CDR2 YNNKEL (reference sequence). With 5 bases removed from V and 4 bases from J, the gap between germline ends came to 18 bases. The CDR3 is made up of 16 amino acids. Here the CDR3 reads CASSSLGPIRKNIQYF. The DNA of the CDR3 is TGTGCCAGCAGCAGTCTTGGTCCCATTAGAAAAAACATTCAGTACTTC.

The chain joins TRBV6-2 or TRBV6-3 to TRBJ2-3; TRBD2 agrees at 13 bases. Germline assignment: CDR1 MNHEY and CDR2 SVGEGT. V shed 2 bases and J 6 bases; nucleotides not matched to a gene: 5. The CDR3 length is 16 residues. The DNA of the CDR3 is TGTGCCAGCAGTTACAGGGTGACTAGCGGGAGGGATACGCAGTATTTT. Its translation: CASSYRVTSGRDTQYF.

The J gene is TRBJ2-7, the V gene TRBV16, with 7 nucleotides matching TRBD2. V shed 7 bases and J 6 bases; nucleotides not matched to a gene: 24. The germline gives CDR1 KGHSY, CDR2 FQNENV. The CDR3 covers 18 residues. The chain's CDR3 is CASISRNGGRSLASEQYF. The CDR3 nucleotides read TGTGCCAGCATCTCAAGGAATGGCGGGAGATCCTTGGCGTCCGAGCAGTACTTC.

This chain links TRBV7-8 with TRBJ2-3, with 12 bases aligning to TRBD2. Germline-derived CDR1 and CDR2 are SGHVS and FQNEAQ. The CDR3 runs 17 residues. The ends lost 5 bases at V and 3 bases at J; junction bases unmatched: 9. CDR3 DNA: TGTGCCAGCAGCCCTGGACTAGCGGGAATAGGGACAGATACGCAGTATTTT. Protein product: CASSPGLAGIGTDTQYF.

V and J are TRBV7-8 and TRBJ1-5, with TRBD1 as a possible D gene (5 bases). Germline assignment: CDR1 SGHVS and CDR2 FQNEAQ. Trimming shortened V by 4 bases and J by 7 bases, and 20 bases separated the two germline ends. The CDR3 loop spans 16 amino acids. CDR3 coding DNA: TGTGCCAGCAGCTCACCGATGGGGCCACTCCCCCAGCCCCAGCATTTT. As protein: CASSSPMGPLPQPQHF.

This chain joins TRBV19 and TRBJ2-7, with D possibly being TRBD2 (5 bases). V lost 1 base to trimming and J lost 2 bases, with 9 bases between them. The germline gives CDR1 LNHDA, CDR2 SQIVND (reference sequence). The CDR3 loop spans 14 amino acids. The CDR3 loop is CASSIGADTYEQYF. The CDR3 DNA reads TGTGCCAGTAGTATAGGAGCGGATACCTACGAGCAGTACTTC. The full variable domain, completed using reference TRBV19 and TRBJ2-7, is DGGITQSPKYLFRKEGQNVTLSCEQNLNHDAMYWYRQDPGQGLRLIYYSQIVNDFQKGDIAEGYSVSREKKESFPLTVTSAQKNPTAFYLCASSIGADTYEQYFGPGTRLTVT.

DNA of the CDR3: TGTGCCAGCAGCCGGACTGAGGGGGCGCGGGAAACTGAAGCTTTCTTT. Translating gives CASSRTEGARETEAFF. This chain uses TRBV3-1 (or the pseudogene TRBV3-2) with TRBJ1-1, with TRBD1 identical over 7 bases. V lost 4 bases, J lost 5 bases, and 13 bases stayed unmatched. Looked up from germline, CDR1 is LGHDT and CDR2 is YNNKEL (reference sequence). The CDR3 consists of 16 residues.

This clone has only a few counts. V and J are TRBV7-2 and TRBJ1-2; D perhaps matches TRBD1 (6 bases). This CDR3 has 16 residues. CDR1 and CDR2 (germline): SGHTA, FQGNSA. With 4 bases removed from V and 1 base from J, the gap between germline ends came to 16 bases. CDR3 sequence reads: CASSSVRGNLNYGYTF. DNA for the CDR3: TGTGCCAGCAGCTCGGTCAGGGGCAACCTTAACTATGGCTACACCTTC.

The CDR3 region is CAIRTGILGTEAFF. In DNA, the CDR3 is TGTGCCATCAGGACAGGGATTTTAGGCACTGAAGCTTTCTTT. The chain joins TRBV10-3 to TRBJ1-1, with 7 bases identical to TRBD1. The germline gives CDR1 ENHRY, CDR2 SYGVKD. The V segment lost 6 bases and the J segment 4 bases; nucleotides outside the gene matches: 8. The CDR3 runs 14 residues.

On this clone itself: Germline and junction disagree at one end, which may indicate a read error. The V gene is TRBV25-1, the J gene TRBJ2-3; 7 bases align to TRBD2. Per the germline V gene, CDR1 is MGHDK and CDR2 is SYGVNS. The CDR3 consists of 16 residues. The CDR3 DNA sequence: TGTGCCAGCAGCGAATTGGAGGGAGGGTACACAGATACGCAGTATTTT. This codes for CASSELEGGYTDTQYF.

CDR3 sequence (DNA): TGTGCCATCAGTGAAGCCCATGCAACTAATGAAAAACTGTTTTTT. Amino acid sequence: CAISEAHATNEKLFF. The chain carries TRBV10-3 and TRBJ1-4; D call uncertain. Trimming shortened V by 3 bases and J by 0 bases, and 8 bases separated the two germline ends. CDR1 ENHRY and CDR2 SYGVKD come from the germline V gene. This CDR3 is built from 15 residues.

The rearrangement joins TRBV18 to TRBJ1-3, with TRBD1 as a possible D gene (5 bases). Germline values: CDR1 KGHSH, CDR2 LQKENI. V lost 6 bases and J 0 bases, leaving 12 bases between the germline ends. The CDR3 extends over 15 amino acids. This chain's CDR3 is CASSQGLVSGNTIYF. The CDR3, as DNA: TGTGCCAGCTCTCAGGGCCTCGTCTCTGGAAACACCATATATTTT.

This clone turned up a few times. J is TRBJ2-2 and V is TRBV30; D possibly corresponds to TRBD1 (6 bases). The V gene's germline CDR1 is GTSNPN and CDR2 SVGIG (reference sequence). The CDR3 extends over 13 amino acids. The V and J ends lost 8 bases and 6 bases respectively, with 16 bases between them. This CDR3 is CARPGHVPGELFF. The CDR3 region has the DNA TGTGCCCGACCGGGACATGTCCCCGGGGAGCTGTTTTTT.

This sequence joins TRBV11-3 and TRBJ2-7, with 8 nucleotides matching TRBD2. J lost 0 bases, V lost 3 bases, and 7 bases had no gene match. CDR3 length equals 16 residues. Germline V gene lookup returns CDR1 SGHNT and CDR2 YENEEA. CDR3 DNA: TGTGCCAGCAGCTTGCTTAGCGGGGCCGACTCCTACGAGCAGTACTTC. The encoded protein is CASSLLSGADSYEQYF.

This chain connects TRBV15 to TRBJ2-3; TRBD2 aligns across 7 bases. CDR3 length: 16 amino acids. With V trimmed by 0 bases and J by 4 bases, 7 bases remained unmatched. Germline V gene data show CDR1 as LNHNV and CDR2 as YYDKDF (reference sequence). The CDR3 coding sequence is TGTGCCACCAGCAGAGATGGGGGGGGAAGCGCAGATACGCAGTATTTT. Encoded protein: CATSRDGGGSADTQYF.

This chain connects TRBV29-1 to TRBJ1-1; D uncertain. From germline, CDR1 is SQVTM and CDR2 ANQGSEA. CDR3 length equals 14 residues. V was cut by 4 bases and J by 3 bases, with 15 bases left in between. Here the CDR3 reads CSVGGKIWDTEAFF. The CDR3 nucleotides read TGCAGCGTTGGCGGTAAGATCTGGGACACTGAAGCTTTCTTT.

The CDR3 region is CASTPGGQEGGYTF. DNA of the CDR3: TGTGCCAGCACCCCAGGGGGACAAGAGGGTGGCTACACCTTC. The chain carries TRBV6-2 or TRBV6-3 and TRBJ1-2, with TRBD1 identical over 7 bases. The CDR3 is 14 residues long. Unmatched junction bases numbered 12, after V lost 7 bases and J lost 7 bases. Germline V gives CDR1 MNHEY, CDR2 SVGEGT.

The chain joins TRBV19 to TRBJ1-5; 9 bases agree with TRBD1. V dropped 7 bases and J dropped 3; count of bases not matched to a gene: 7. CDR1 and CDR2 (germline): LNHDA, SQIVND (reference sequence). The CDR3 sequence is 15 residues long. The CDR3 DNA reads as TGTGCCAGTACCGCAACAGGGGGCGACAATCAGCCCCAGCATTTT. Protein: CASTATGGDNQPQHF.

The V call is TRBV6-6, the J call TRBJ1-1, with 9 bases aligning to TRBD1. V lost 7 bases and J lost 3; bases outside the gene matches: 6. Looked up from germline, CDR1 is MNHNY and CDR2 is SVGAGI (reference sequence). The CDR3 sequence is 14 residues long. The CDR3 region is CASTKQGADTEAFF. CDR3 in DNA: TGTGCCAGCACTAAACAGGGGGCCGACACTGAAGCTTTCTTT.

V is TRBV2 and J is TRBJ2-4, with D perhaps TRBD1 (6 bases). The germline V gene encodes CDR1 SNHLY and CDR2 FYNNEI. This CDR3 comprises 15 residues. With 6 bases removed from V and 8 bases from J, the gap between germline ends came to 20 bases. CDR3 sequence (DNA): TGTGCCAGCAGCCCTAGGGGGTCCTCCGGGGACATTCAGTACTTC. Its protein product is CASSPRGSSGDIQYF.

This rearrangement joins TRBV28 to TRBJ1-3; TRBD1 agrees at 10 bases. Germline CDR1 is MDHEN and CDR2 is SYDVKM. The V segment lost 6 bases and the J segment 3 bases; nucleotides outside the gene matches: 11. The CDR3 runs 17 residues. As DNA, the CDR3 is TGTGCCAGCAGCTTACAGCCGGGACAGGGGTTTGGAAACACCATATATTTT. It specifies CASSLQPGQGFGNTIYF.